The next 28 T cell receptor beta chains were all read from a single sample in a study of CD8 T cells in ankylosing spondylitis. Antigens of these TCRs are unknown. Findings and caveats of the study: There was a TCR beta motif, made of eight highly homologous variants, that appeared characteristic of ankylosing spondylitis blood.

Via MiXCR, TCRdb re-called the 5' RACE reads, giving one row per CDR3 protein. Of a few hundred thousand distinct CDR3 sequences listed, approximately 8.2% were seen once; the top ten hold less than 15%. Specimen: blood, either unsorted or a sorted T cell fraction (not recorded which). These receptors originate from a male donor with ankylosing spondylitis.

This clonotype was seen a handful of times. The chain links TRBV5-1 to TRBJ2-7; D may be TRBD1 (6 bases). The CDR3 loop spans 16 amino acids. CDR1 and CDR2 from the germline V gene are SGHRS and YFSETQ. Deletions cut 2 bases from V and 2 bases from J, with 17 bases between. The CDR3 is CASSFQIQGTPYEQYF. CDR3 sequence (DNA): TGCGCCAGCAGCTTTCAAATTCAGGGGACCCCCTACGAGCAGTACTTC.

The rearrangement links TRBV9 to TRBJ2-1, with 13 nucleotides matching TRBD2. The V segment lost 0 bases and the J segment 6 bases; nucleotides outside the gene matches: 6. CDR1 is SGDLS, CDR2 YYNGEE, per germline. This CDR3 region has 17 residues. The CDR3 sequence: CASSVARGLAGFNEQFF. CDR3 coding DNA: TGTGCCAGCAGCGTAGCTAGGGGACTAGCGGGATTCAATGAGCAGTTCTTC.

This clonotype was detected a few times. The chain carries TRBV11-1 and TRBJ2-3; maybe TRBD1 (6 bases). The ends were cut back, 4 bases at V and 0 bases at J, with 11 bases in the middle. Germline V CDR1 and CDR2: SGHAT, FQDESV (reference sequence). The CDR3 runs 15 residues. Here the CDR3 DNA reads TGTGCCAGCAGCTCTCCGGGACAAAGCACAGATACGCAGTATTTT. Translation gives CASSSPGQSTDTQYF.

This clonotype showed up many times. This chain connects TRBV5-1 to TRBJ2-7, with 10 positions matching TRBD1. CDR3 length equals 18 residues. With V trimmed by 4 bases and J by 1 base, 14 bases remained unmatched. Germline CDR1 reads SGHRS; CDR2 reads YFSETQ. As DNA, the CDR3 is TGCGCCAGCAGCCTCCGGGACAGGGGAAATGGGATGTCCTACGAGCAGTACTTC. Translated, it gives CASSLRDRGNGMSYEQYF.

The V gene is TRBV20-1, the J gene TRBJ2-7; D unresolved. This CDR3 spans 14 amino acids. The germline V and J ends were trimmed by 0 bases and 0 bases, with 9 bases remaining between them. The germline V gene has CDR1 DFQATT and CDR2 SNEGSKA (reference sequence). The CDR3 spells CSARDLFGSYEQYF. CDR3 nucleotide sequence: TGCAGTGCTAGAGACCTCTTCGGCTCCTACGAGCAGTACTTC.

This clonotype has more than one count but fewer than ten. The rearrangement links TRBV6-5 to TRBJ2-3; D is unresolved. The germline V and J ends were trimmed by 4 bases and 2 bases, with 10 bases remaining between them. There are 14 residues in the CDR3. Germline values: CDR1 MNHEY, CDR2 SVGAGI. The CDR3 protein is CASSFRMYTDTQYF. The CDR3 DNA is TGTGCCAGCAGTTTCCGGATGTACACAGATACGCAGTATTTT.

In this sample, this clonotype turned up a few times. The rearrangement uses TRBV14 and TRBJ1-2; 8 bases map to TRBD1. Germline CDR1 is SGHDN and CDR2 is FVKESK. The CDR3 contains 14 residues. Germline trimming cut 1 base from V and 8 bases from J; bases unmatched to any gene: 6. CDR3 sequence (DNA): TGTGCCAGCAGCCAAGCAGGGGGCTTAAGCGGCTACACCTTC. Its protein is CASSQAGGLSGYTF.

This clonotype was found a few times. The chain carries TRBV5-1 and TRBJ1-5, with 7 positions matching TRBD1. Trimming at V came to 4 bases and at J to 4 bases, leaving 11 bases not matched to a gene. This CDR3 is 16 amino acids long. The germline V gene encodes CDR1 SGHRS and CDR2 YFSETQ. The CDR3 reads CASSPGGGLRNQPQHF. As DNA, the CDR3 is TGCGCCAGCAGCCCAGGGGGGGGGTTGAGGAATCAGCCCCAGCATTTT.

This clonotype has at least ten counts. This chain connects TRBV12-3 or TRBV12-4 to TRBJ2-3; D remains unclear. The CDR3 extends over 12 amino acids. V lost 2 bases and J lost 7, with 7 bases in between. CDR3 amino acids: CASSLLQNTQYF. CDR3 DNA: TGTGCCAGCAGTTTACTCCAGAATACGCAGTATTTT.

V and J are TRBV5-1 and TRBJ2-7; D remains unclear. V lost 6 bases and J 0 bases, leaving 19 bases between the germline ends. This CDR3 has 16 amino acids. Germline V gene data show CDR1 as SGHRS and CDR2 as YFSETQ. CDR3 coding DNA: TGCGCCAGCACCTACGGACCACGACAAAGCTCCTACGAGCAGTACTTC. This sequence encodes CASTYGPRQSSYEQYF.

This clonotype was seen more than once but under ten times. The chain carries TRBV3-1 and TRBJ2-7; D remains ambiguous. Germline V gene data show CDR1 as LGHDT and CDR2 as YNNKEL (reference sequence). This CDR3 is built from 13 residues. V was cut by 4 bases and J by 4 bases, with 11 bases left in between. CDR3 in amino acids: CASSPPTTYEQYF. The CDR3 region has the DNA TGTGCCAGCAGCCCTCCTACTACTTACGAGCAGTACTTC.

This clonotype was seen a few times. CDR3 DNA: TGCAGTGCTAGAGTGGCCGGTGCTAGCACAGATACGCAGTATTTT. Its translation: CSARVAGASTDTQYF. V usage is TRBV20-1 and J usage is TRBJ2-3; D is uncertain. CDR3 length: 15 residues. Germline values: CDR1 DFQATT, CDR2 SNEGSKA (reference sequence). Deletions cut 1 base from V and 0 bases from J, with 11 bases between.

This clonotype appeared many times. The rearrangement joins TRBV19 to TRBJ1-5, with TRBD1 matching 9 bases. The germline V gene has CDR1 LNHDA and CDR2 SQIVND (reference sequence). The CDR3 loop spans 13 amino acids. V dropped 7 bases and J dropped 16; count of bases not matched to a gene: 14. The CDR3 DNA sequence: TGTGCCAGTAACAACCGGGACAGGGATGAGCGACATTTT. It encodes CASNNRDRDERHF.

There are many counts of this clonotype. The CDR3 sequence: CASSQVGYRMNTEAFF. Here the CDR3 DNA reads TGTGCCAGCAGCCAAGTAGGTTATAGGATGAACACTGAAGCTTTCTTT. The V gene is TRBV3-1, the J gene TRBJ1-1, with D unresolved. CDR1 LGHDT and CDR2 YNNKEL come from the germline V gene (reference sequence). V gave up 1 base and J gave up 0 bases, with 12 bases separating them. This CDR3 has 16 residues.

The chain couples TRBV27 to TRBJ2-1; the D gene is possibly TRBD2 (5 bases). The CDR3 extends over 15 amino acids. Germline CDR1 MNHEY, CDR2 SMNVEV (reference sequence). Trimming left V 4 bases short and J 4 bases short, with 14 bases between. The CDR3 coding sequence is TGTGCCAGCAGTTCCCCGGGGTCCGATTACAATGAGCAGTTCTTC. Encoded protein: CASSSPGSDYNEQFF.

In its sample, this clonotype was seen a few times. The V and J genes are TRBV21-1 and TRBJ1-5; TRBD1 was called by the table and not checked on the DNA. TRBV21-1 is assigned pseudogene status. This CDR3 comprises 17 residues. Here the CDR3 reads CASSKSPGRVLHQPQHF. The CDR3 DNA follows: TGTGCCAGCAGCAAATCTCCGGGCAGGGTTCTACATCAGCCCCAGCATTTT.

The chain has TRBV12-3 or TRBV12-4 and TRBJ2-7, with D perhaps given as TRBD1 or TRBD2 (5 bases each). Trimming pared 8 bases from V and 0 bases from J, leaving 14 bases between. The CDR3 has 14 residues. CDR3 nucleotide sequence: TGTGCCAGCGCCCGGGACCGTAGCTCCTACGAGCAGTACTTC. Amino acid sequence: CASARDRSSYEQYF.

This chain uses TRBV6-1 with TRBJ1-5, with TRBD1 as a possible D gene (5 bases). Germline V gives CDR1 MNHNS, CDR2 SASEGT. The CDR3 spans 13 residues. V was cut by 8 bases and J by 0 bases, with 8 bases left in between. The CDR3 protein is CASRQHSNQPQHF. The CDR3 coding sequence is TGTGCCAGCCGACAGCATAGCAATCAGCCCCAGCATTTT.

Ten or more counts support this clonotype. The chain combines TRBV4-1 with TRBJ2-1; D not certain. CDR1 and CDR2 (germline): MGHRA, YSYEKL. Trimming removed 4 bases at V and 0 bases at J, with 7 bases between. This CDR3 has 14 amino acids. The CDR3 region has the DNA TGCGCCAGCAGCCTCATGACCTCCTACAATGAGCAGTTCTTC. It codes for CASSLMTSYNEQFF.

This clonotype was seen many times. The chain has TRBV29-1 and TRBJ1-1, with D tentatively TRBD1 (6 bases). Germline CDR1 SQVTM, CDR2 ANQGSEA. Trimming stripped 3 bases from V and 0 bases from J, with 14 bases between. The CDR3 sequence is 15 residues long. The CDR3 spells CSVDYGQSMNTEAFF. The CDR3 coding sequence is TGCAGCGTTGACTACGGACAGTCCATGAACACTGAAGCTTTCTTT. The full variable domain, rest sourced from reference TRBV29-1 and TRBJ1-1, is SAVISQKPSRDICQRGTSLTIQCQVDSQVTMMFWYRQQPGQSLTLIATANQGSEATYESGFVIDKFPISRPNLTFSTLTVSNMSPEDSSIYLCSVDYGQSMNTEAFFGQGTRLTVV.

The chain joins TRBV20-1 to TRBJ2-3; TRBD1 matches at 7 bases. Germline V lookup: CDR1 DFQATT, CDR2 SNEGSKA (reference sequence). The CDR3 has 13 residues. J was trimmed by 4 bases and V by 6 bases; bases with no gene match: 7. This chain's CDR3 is CSARDSGPDTQYF. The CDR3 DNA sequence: TGCAGTGCCAGGGACAGCGGTCCAGATACGCAGTATTTT.

Here the CDR3 reads CASSKRQGPPGELFF. The CDR3 nucleotides are TGTGCCAGCAGTAAACGACAGGGGCCACCCGGGGAGCTGTTTTTT. This rearrangement joins TRBV12-3 or TRBV12-4 to TRBJ2-2; 8 nucleotides agree with TRBD1. The V and J ends lost 5 bases and 6 bases, in that order; junction bases with no gene match: 8. CDR3 length: 15 residues.

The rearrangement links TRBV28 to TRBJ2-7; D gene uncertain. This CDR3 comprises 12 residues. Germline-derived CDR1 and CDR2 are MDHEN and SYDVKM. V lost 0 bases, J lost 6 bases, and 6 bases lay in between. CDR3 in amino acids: CASSLWVGEQYF. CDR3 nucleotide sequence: TGTGCCAGCAGTTTATGGGTGGGCGAGCAGTACTTC.

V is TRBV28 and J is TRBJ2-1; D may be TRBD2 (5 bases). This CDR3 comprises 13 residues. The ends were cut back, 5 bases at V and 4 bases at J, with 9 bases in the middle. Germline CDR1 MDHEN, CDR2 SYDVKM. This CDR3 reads CASSGLPYNEQFF. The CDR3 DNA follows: TGTGCCAGCAGTGGACTGCCTTACAATGAGCAGTTCTTC.

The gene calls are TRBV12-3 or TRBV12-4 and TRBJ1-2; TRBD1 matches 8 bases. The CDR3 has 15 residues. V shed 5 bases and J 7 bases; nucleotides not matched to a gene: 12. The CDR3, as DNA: TGTGCCAGCAGTCAAGGACAGGGTTGGCGGGGTGGCTACACCTTC. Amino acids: CASSQGQGWRGGYTF.

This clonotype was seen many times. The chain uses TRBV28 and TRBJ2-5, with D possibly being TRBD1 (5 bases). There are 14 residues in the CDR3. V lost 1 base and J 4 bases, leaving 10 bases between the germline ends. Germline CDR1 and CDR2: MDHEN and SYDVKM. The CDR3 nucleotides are TGTGCCAGCAGTTTATCAGGGTGGGGAGAGACCCAGTACTTC. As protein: CASSLSGWGETQYF.

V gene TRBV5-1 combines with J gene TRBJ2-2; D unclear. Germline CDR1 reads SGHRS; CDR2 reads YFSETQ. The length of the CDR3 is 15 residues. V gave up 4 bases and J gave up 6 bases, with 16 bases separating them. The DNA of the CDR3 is TGCGCCAGCAGCGACTCCACCGGTGGGGCCGGGGAGCTGTTTTTT. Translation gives CASSDSTGGAGELFF.

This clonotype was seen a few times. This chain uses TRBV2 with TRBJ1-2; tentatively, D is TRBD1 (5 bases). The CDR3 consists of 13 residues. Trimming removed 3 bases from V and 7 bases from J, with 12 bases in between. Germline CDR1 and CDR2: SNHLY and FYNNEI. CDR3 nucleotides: TGTGCCAGCAGTGACGTACGGGACTCTGGCTACACCTTC. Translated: CASSDVRDSGYTF.